The clone carrying this T cell receptor beta chain came up a few times. Its antigen is still unknown. Germline CDR1 is DFQATT and CDR2 is SNEGSKA (reference sequence). Trimming took 5 bases from V and 10 from J; bases not matched to a gene: 17. The length of the CDR3 is 16 residues. This record belongs to a study of T-cell reconstitution after alpha-beta-depleted transplantation in children. Study-level results: Newly produced T cells mostly provided counts and TCRbeta diversity after one year, as hyperexpanded clones declined. Surviving recipient T cells and thymic progenitors produced the high day-60 TCRbeta diversity seen in some patients. Two months or so post-transplant, alpha-beta T cells reportedly derived from several hundred expanded graft clones.

TCRbeta library construction was performed incorporating unique molecular identifiers. TCRdb recomputed calls from the PCR reads with MiXCR, one row per CDR3 protein. The sample carries hundreds of thousands of distinct CDR3 sequences, approximately 14% recorded once. The material was PBMCs, obtained before TCRalphabeta/CD19-depleted stem cell transplant. The clonotype comes from a girl aged 2-10 years with congenital amegakaryocytic thrombocytopenia, due to receive a stem cell transplant. The chain carries TRBV20-1 and TRBJ2-1, with 10 bases lining up with TRBD2. CDR3 sequence reads: CSARTDLAGVPWEQFF. CDR3 DNA: TGCAGTGCTCGTACCGATCTAGCGGGAGTGCCCTGGGAGCAGTTCTTC.